These 10 T cell receptor beta chains were sequenced from one sample in a study of control samples from healthy donors and cancer patients. The repertoire was sequenced with immunoSEQ multiplex PCR; TCRdb's copy has only in-frame clones and lacks some. Among about 80,000 clones listed, roughly 91% were seen once. Sequencing used blood. The receptors derive from a middle-aged man in good health.

The rearrangement links TRBV2 to TRBJ1-1; 7 bases fit TRBD1. Germline V gives CDR1 SNHLY, CDR2 FYNNEI. The junction had 9 bases not matched to a gene; V was cut back by 7 bases and J by 7 bases. This CDR3 has 13 residues. CDR3 bases: TGTGCCAGCATAGAGAGGGGGCTAATTGAAGCTTTCTTT. Its translation is CASIERGLIEAFF.

The V and J genes are TRBV5-1 and TRBJ2-7; D might be TRBD1 or TRBD2, each matching 6 bases. The CDR3 length is 15 residues. CDR1 and CDR2 (germline): SGHRS, YFSETQ. V lost 4 bases and J lost 5, with 19 bases in between. The CDR3 sequence: CASSIWVGGQDEQYF. DNA for the CDR3: TGCGCCAGCAGCATTTGGGTCGGGGGCCAGGACGAGCAGTACTTC.

The chain links TRBV6-6 to TRBJ1-1; D possibly corresponds to TRBD1 (6 bases). The V gene lost 5 bases and the J gene lost 8 bases, with 12 bases spanning the gap. The germline CDR1 and CDR2 sequences are MNHNY and SVGAGI (reference sequence). The CDR3 has 12 amino acids. The CDR3 DNA reads as TGTGCCAGCAGTATTCCGACAGGCGAAGCTTTCTTT. It is translated as CASSIPTGEAFF.

The rearrangement uses TRBV19 and TRBJ1-4, with D uncertain. Trimming left V 2 bases short and J 1 base short, with 11 bases between. Germline CDR1 reads LNHDA; CDR2 reads SQIVND (reference sequence). The CDR3 sequence is 16 residues long. The CDR3 bases are TGTGCCAGTAGTATAAAGGCCGGATTAACTAATGAAAAACTGTTTTTT. This encodes CASSIKAGLTNEKLFF.

The V and J genes are TRBV7-6 and TRBJ2-5; weak D call: TRBD2 (5 bases). The CDR3 sequence is 16 residues long. V was pared by 2 bases and J by 4 bases, with 17 bases between. Germline CDR1 reads SGHVS; CDR2 reads FNYEAQ. CDR3 sequence reads: CASSLTAGGGGETQYF. The CDR3, as DNA: TGTGCCAGCAGCTTAACTGCGGGTGGAGGTGGAGAGACCCAGTACTTC.

The chain recombines TRBV9 with TRBJ1-5; 7 bases match TRBD1. Germline V gene data show CDR1 as SGDLS and CDR2 as YYNGEE. Trimming cost V 0 bases and J 9 bases; bases outside gene matches: 9. This CDR3 comprises 15 residues. Here the CDR3 DNA reads TGTGCCAGCAGCGTAGAAGGGACAGCCTCAGCGCCCCAGCATTTT. It encodes CASSVEGTASAPQHF.

This rearrangement joins TRBV3-1 (or the pseudogene TRBV3-2) to TRBJ1-2; maybe TRBD1 (6 bases). V lost 3 bases to trimming and J lost 8 bases, with 16 bases between them. The CDR3 runs 14 residues. The germline CDR1 and CDR2 sequences are LGHDT and YNNKEL (reference sequence). The CDR3, as DNA: TGTGCCAGCAGCCACAAACTCAGGGGCAGCGGCTACACCTTC. It codes for CASSHKLRGSGYTF.

This chain connects TRBV5-1 to TRBJ1-1; the D gene is possibly TRBD1 (6 bases). Trimming cost V 3 bases and J 0 bases, with 15 bases left between them. CDR1 is SGHRS, CDR2 YFSETQ, per germline. This CDR3 contains 16 residues. CDR3 sequence: CASSSNAGALNTEAFF. In nucleotides, the CDR3 is TGCGCCAGCAGCTCCAATGCGGGGGCGCTGAACACTGAAGCTTTCTTT.

This clone appeared a single time. This rearrangement joins TRBV5-1 to TRBJ1-2; D may be TRBD1 (5 bases). The CDR3 contains 14 residues. V lost 6 bases to trimming and J lost 4 bases, with 16 bases between them. Germline lookup yields CDR1 SGHRS and CDR2 YFSETQ. CDR3 in amino acids: CASTPGVSGYGYTF. In DNA, the CDR3 is TGCGCCAGCACGCCGGGGGTATCGGGCTATGGCTACACCTTC. Filled out from reference TRBV5-1 and TRBJ1-2, the complete variable domain reads KAGVTQTPRYLIKTRGQQVTLSCSPISGHRSVSWYQQTPGQGLQFLFEYFSETQRNKGNFPGRFSGRQFSNSRSEMNVSTLELGDSALYLCASTPGVSGYGYTFGSGTRLTVV.

The chain carries TRBV19 and TRBJ1-1; 7 bases line up with TRBD1. The CDR3 length is 14 residues. CDR1 is LNHDA and CDR2 is SQIVND in the germline V gene (reference sequence). After removal of 8 bases from V and 4 bases from J, the junction contained 10 bases not matched to a gene. The CDR3: CASCGQAVCTEAFF. The CDR3 nucleotides are TGTGCCAGTTGCGGACAGGCAGTATGCACTGAAGCTTTCTTT.